This note documents a single T cell receptor beta chain sequence. The sample originates from a study of graft-versus-host responses after intestinal transplantation. Study as a whole: Among the recipients, all got anti-thymocyte globulin induction and then tacrolimus and steroids for 3 to 4 years.

Sequencing was performed with immunoSEQ multiplex PCR; in TCRdb, only in-frame clones are kept and a portion is missing. The table includes roughly 9,800 clones, 90% to 95% detected once. The CDR3 consists of 14 residues. V dropped 4 bases and J dropped 3 bases, with 12 bases sitting between them. Germline CDR1 SEHNR, CDR2 FQNEAQ (reference sequence). V usage is TRBV7-9 and J usage is TRBJ1-1; the D gene is possibly TRBD1 (6 bases). The receptor's source is a human patient who received an intestinal transplant, so some T cells may come from the graft donor. The starting material was PBMCs, obtained approximately 46 days after intestinal transplant. CDR3 loop: CASSSRGGDTEAFF. CDR3 nucleotides: TGTGCCAGCAGCTCCAGGGGAGGGGACACTGAAGCTTTCTTT.